This T cell receptor beta chain was captured by sequencing in a study of shared clonotypes between healthy human individuals. Produced via immunoSEQ multiplex PCR; TCRdb's table is partial and in-frame only. Counted here are some 580,000 clones, 95% to 98% occurring once; the ten biggest clones make up 0.3%. Points from the study as a whole: Roughly 5% of naive CD4 clonotypes were common to a handful of donors. Generation probabilities were higher for clonotypes shared across all four sorted-subset donors than for unshared ones. Only blood underwent sampling, and tissue repertoires likely differ.

The naive CD8 fraction comprised CD45RO-negative cells positively selected for CCR7 and excluded terminally differentiated effector memory CD45RA+ cells. With respect to this clone: The antigen remains undetermined.

Material: naive CD8+ T cells sorted from blood. The TCR originated in a man younger than 45 in good health.

The CDR3 sequence: CASSPAGGYSNQPQHF. The DNA for the CDR3 is TGTGCCAGCAGTCCGGCAGGGGGCTATAGCAATCAGCCCCAGCATTTT. The rearrangement links TRBV27 to TRBJ1-5, with 8 positions matching TRBD1. The CDR3 is 16 amino acids. The V segment lost 5 bases and the J segment 0 bases; nucleotides outside the gene matches: 6. Germline loops: CDR1 MNHEY, CDR2 SMNVEV (reference sequence).